This T cell receptor beta chain was profiled in a study of blood T cells in healthy people across ages. Study conclusions and caveats: Getting older went along with TCR beta diversity per million T cells dropping roughly linearly.

With regard to this clonotype: Its matching antigen is unknown.

The second PCR ran about 7 to 12 cycles with a sample-barcoded 5' primer and J-beta primers. MiXCR, run by TCRdb on the 5' RACE reads, gives a single entry per CDR3 protein. The table includes about 760,000 distinct CDR3 sequences, around 25% detected once. Germline CDR1 reads KGHDR; CDR2 reads SFDVKD. V lost 5 bases, J lost 5 bases, and 5 bases lay in between. The CDR3 consists of 11 residues. These records were also assigned to another study, of T cells of mothers and their children. That work contributes: The study sampled three healthy Caucasian mothers and their six children. Mother-child pairs who were related displayed a slightly higher overlap than unrelated pairs, a difference that was non-significant.

The V call is TRBV24-1, the J call TRBJ1-1, with unresolved D. Sequenced input: blood. This sequence originates from a boy aged 10-17 years in good health. In nucleotides, the CDR3 is TGTGCCACCAGTGCGGGGACTGAAGCTTTCTTT. It specifies CATSAGTEAFF.